This is a list of T cell receptor beta chains from one sample in a study of cytomegalovirus exposure and HLA in healthy donors. TCRdb keeps only in-frame clones here, not all; method: immunoSEQ multiplex PCR. Among about 150,000 clones listed, about 95% were seen once. The sample taken for sequencing was PBMCs. These TCRs come from a man younger than 35 in good health and CMV-seropositive. Both conserved end residues are part of each CDR3. The D gene is left open where the match is weak. The size entry is marked missing in some rows and otherwise reads once, few, many or a size class.

CDR3 | DNA | J | D | length | size | V
CASSVQGRGETQYF | TGTGCCAGCAGTGTACAGGGACGGGGAGAGACCCAGTACTTC | TRBJ2-5 | . | 14 | . | TRBV2
CASSGLRGSWTPLHF | TGCGCCAGCAGCGGTTTGAGGGGGTCGTGGACACCCCTCCACTTT | TRBJ1-6 | . | 15 | . | TRBV5-1
CASSVEAGQSTDTQYF | TGTGCCAGCAGCGTAGAGGCGGGGCAGAGCACAGATACGCAGTATTTT | TRBJ2-3 | . | 16 | . | TRBV9
CASSSITNYGYTF | TGTGCCAGCAGCTCTATCACTAACTATGGCTACACCTTC | TRBJ1-2 | . | 13 | . | TRBV7-9
CVRSLVGRYKTYEQYF | TGTGTCAGAAGCTTAGTCGGTCGTTATAAGACCTACGAGCAGTACTTC | TRBJ2-7 | . | 16 | . | TRBV7-5
CASTLQRGYEQYF | TGTGCCAGCACCCTCCAGCGGGGCTACGAGCAGTACTTC | TRBJ2-7 | TRBD2 | 13 | few | TRBV7-2
CASSSPASGAPGYNEQFF | TGTGCCAGCAGCTCCCCGGCTAGCGGAGCGCCTGGGTACAATGAGCAGTTCTTC | TRBJ2-1 | TRBD2 | 18 | . | TRBV5-4
CASSWIGGGPTGELFF | TGTGCCAGCAGTTGGATCGGCGGGGGCCCTACCGGGGAGCTGTTTTTT | TRBJ2-2 | . | 16 | . | TRBV28
CASSFQGGTNTGELFF | TGCGCCAGCAGCTTCCAGGGGGGAACGAACACCGGGGAGCTGTTTTTT | TRBJ2-2 | . | 16 | . | TRBV5-1
CASSPEGFGQETQYF | TGCGCCAGCAGCCCGGAGGGATTTGGGCAAGAGACCCAGTACTTC | TRBJ2-5 | . | 15 | . | TRBV5-1